This T cell receptor beta chain was documented in a study of blood T cells in healthy people across ages. Overall study results and limits: Age brought a roughly linear fall in TCR beta diversity measured per million T cells.

The table lists this clonotype with a few counts. Its cognate antigen is unknown. A second about 7 to 11 cycle PCR used barcoded and J-beta primers. Via MiXCR, TCRdb re-called the 5' RACE reads, giving one row per CDR3 protein. In the table there are about 670,000 distinct CDR3 sequences, 40% to 45% of which are singletons. Trimming stripped 0 bases from V and 2 bases from J, with 6 bases between. This CDR3 has 14 amino acids. Per germline, CDR1 LGHDT and CDR2 YNNKEL (reference sequence). This receptor was taken from a man older than 75 in good health. Sample: blood. The gene calls are TRBV3-1 and TRBJ2-3, with D unclear. CDR3 in DNA: TGTGCCAGCAGCCAAGAAGGGCCCACAGATACGCAGTATTTT. Translating it yields CASSQEGPTDTQYF.